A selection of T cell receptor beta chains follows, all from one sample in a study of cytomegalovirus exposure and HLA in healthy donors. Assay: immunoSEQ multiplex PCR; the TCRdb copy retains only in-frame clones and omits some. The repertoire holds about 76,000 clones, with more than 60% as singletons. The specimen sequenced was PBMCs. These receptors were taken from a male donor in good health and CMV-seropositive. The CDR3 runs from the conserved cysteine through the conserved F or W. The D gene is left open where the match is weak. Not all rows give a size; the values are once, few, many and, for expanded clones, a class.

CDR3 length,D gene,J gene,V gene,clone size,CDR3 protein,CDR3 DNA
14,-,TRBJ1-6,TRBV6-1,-,CASSRVGGDSPLHF,TGTGCCAGCAGCCGGGTCGGGGGGGATTCACCCCTCCACTTT
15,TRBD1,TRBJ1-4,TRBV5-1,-,CASSVGTGTNEKLFF,TGCGCCAGCAGCGTCGGGACAGGGACTAATGAAAAACTGTTTTTT
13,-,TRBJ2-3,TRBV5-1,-,CASSLARRDTQYF,TGCGCCAGCAGCTTGGCCAGGCGAGATACGCAGTATTTT
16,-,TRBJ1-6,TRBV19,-,CASSITGRIGDSPLHF,TGTGCCAGTAGTATCACAGGGCGGATTGGTGATTCACCCCTCCACTTT
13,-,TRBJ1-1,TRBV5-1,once,CASSSGQNTEAFF,TGCGCCAGCAGCTCCGGACAGAACACTGAAGCTTTCTTT
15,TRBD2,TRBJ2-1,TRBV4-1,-,CASSQTSGQYNEQFF,TGCGCCAGCAGCCAGACTAGCGGGCAATACAATGAGCAGTTCTTC
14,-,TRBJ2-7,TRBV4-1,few,CASSQEGGYYEQYF,TGCGCCAGCAGCCAAGAAGGCGGATACTACGAGCAGTACTTC
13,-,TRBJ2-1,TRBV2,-,CASSVARGNEQFF,TGTGCCAGCAGTGTGGCAAGGGGCAATGAGCAGTTCTTC
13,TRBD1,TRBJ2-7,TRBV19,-,CASSKDRELEQYF,TGTGCCAGTAGTAAGGACAGGGAGTTGGAGCAGTACTTC
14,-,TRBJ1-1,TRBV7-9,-,CSSSSVDRSTEAFF,TGTTCCAGCAGCTCCGTCGACAGGAGCACTGAAGCTTTCTTT
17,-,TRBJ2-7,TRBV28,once,CAGRSAPYRVVAHEQYF,TGTGCCGGCAGATCAGCCCCATACAGGGTCGTAGCCCACGAGCAGTACTTC
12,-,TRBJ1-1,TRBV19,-,CASSIGGTQAFF,TGTGCCAGTAGTATCGGGGGTACCCAAGCTTTCTTT
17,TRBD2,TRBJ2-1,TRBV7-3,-,CASRYSSTSGRAGEQFF,TGTGCCAGCAGATACTCAAGCACTAGCGGGAGGGCCGGTGAGCAGTTCTTC
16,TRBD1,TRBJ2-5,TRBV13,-,CASSLAGQGSGQTQYF,TGTGCCAGCAGCTTAGCGGGACAGGGCTCGGGGCAGACCCAGTACTTC
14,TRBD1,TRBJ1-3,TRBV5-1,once,CASSGGTGGNTIYF,TGCGCCAGCAGCGGAGGGACAGGGGGAAACACCATATATTTT